This entry is about one T cell receptor (beta chain). The data belong to a study of blood T cell repertoires in COVID-19. The CDR3 runs 17 residues. Germline assignment: CDR1 SGHDN and CDR2 FVKESK. V gave up 2 bases and J gave up 7 bases; unmatched junction bases: 7. Per the study methods: Reference gene primer amplification in the assay estimated nucleated cell counts. The table came from immunoSEQ multiplex PCR; TCRdb's copy has only in-frame clones and leaves some out. V and J calls and clone size follow that table, whereas D and trimming were derived from the DNA. The repertoire holds about 200,000 clones, roughly 90% seen once, with 1.5% to 2% in the top ten.

The genes are TRBV14 and TRBJ2-1; 14 positions agree with TRBD2. This TCR came from a man aged 18 to 30 with active or convalescent COVID-19. Material for sequencing was peripheral blood. CDR3 in amino acids: CASSQTGLAGVRNEQFF. CDR3 DNA: TGTGCCAGCAGCCAAACGGGACTAGCGGGAGTAAGAAATGAGCAGTTCTTC.